Each of the 14 T cell receptor beta chains below was sequenced from the same sample in a study of blood T cell repertoires in COVID-19. Using immunoSEQ multiplex PCR, the repertoire was profiled, and TCRdb retains in-frame clones only, with some absent. Of roughly 67,000 clones listed, roughly 80% are singletons. Input material: peripheral blood. The receptors were gathered from a human donor in a cohort sampled during active COVID-19.

As DNA, the CDR3 is TGTGCCAGCAGTTTAGGGCAGGGAAATTCACCCCTCCACTTT. Its translation is CASSLGQGNSPLHF. The J gene is TRBJ1-6, the V gene TRBV27, with TRBD1 as a possible D gene (5 bases). This CDR3 spans 14 amino acids. From germline, CDR1 is MNHEY and CDR2 SMNVEV (reference sequence). The V end was cut by 2 bases, the J end by 7 bases, with 9 bases between.

This rearrangement joins TRBV7-2 to TRBJ2-5; D might be TRBD1 (6 bases). Germline V lookup: CDR1 SGHTA, CDR2 FQGNSA. The CDR3 contains 14 residues. Trimming took 5 bases from V and 1 from J, leaving 11 bases between them. The CDR3 is CASSLDSSQETQYF. The DNA of the CDR3 is TGTGCCAGCAGCCTGGACAGCTCCCAAGAGACCCAGTACTTC.

The genes are TRBV24-1 and TRBJ2-4; a weak D match, TRBD2 (5 bases). The CDR3 consists of 16 residues. V was trimmed by 11 bases and J by 4 bases, leaving 23 bases between them. In germline, CDR1 is KGHDR, CDR2 SFDVKD. This chain's CDR3 is CAIRIGGRGLKNIQYF. Written as DNA, the CDR3 is TGTGCCATCAGGATCGGAGGCCGTGGACTTAAAAACATTCAGTACTTC.

This clone was found once. The CDR3 sequence: CAWSLNGNTEAFF. DNA for the CDR3: TGTGCCTGGAGTCTAAACGGGAACACTGAAGCTTTCTTT. The V gene is TRBV30, the J gene TRBJ1-1, with D hard to call. This CDR3 comprises 13 residues. Trimming stripped 2 bases from V and 1 base from J, with 8 bases between. Germline V gives CDR1 GTSNPN, CDR2 SVGIG (reference sequence).

The rearrangement joins TRBV4-1 to TRBJ2-7, with 8 bases aligning to TRBD1. With V trimmed by 0 bases and J by 0 bases, 4 bases remained unmatched. The CDR3 length is 16 residues. The germline V gene has CDR1 MGHRA and CDR2 YSYEKL. The CDR3 reads CASSQDRGQASYEQYF. CDR3 DNA sequence: TGCGCCAGCAGCCAAGATAGGGGACAGGCCTCCTACGAGCAGTACTTC.

This sequence joins TRBV12-2 and TRBJ2-2; the table gives TRBD1 as D, unverified against the DNA. TRBV12-2 corresponds to a pseudogene. The CDR3 totals 16 residues. In DNA, the CDR3 is TGTGCAAGTCGCTTAGGGGACAAGAGTTACACCGGGGAGCTGTTTTTT. Its protein product is CASRLGDKSYTGELFF.

V is TRBV7-9 and J is TRBJ2-5; the D is unclear. V was shortened by 1 base and J by 4 bases, with 4 bases between the two germline ends. The CDR3 sequence is 12 residues long. CDR1 and CDR2 (germline): SEHNR, FQNEAQ (reference sequence). The CDR3 DNA is TGTGCCAGCAGCTTAGGAGTAGAGACCCAGTACTTC. It translates to CASSLGVETQYF.

The chain couples TRBV20-1 to TRBJ2-3; TRBD2 matches 10 bases. This CDR3 has 19 residues. The V gene's germline CDR1 is DFQATT and CDR2 SNEGSKA (reference sequence). The V gene end was trimmed by 3 bases and the J gene end by 2 bases; junction bases not matched to a gene: 17. The CDR3 is CSASILAGGLTSPTDTQYF. DNA for the CDR3: TGCAGTGCTAGTATCTTAGCGGGAGGCCTCACTTCGCCCACAGATACGCAGTATTTT.

The chain combines TRBV28 with TRBJ2-3; 9 nucleotides line up with TRBD2. V shed 5 bases, J shed 4 bases, and the junction held 13 bases outside the gene matches. The CDR3 covers 17 residues. CDR1 is MDHEN, CDR2 SYDVKM, per germline. CDR3 DNA sequence: TGTGCCAGCAGTCCCCACCGACTAGCGGCCCCGGCAGATACGCAGTATTTT. Its translation: CASSPHRLAAPADTQYF.

The chain links TRBV29-1 to TRBJ2-1; 8 nucleotides match TRBD2. The CDR3 length is 12 residues. V was clipped by 3 bases and J by 15 bases; unmatched bases: 10. Germline values: CDR1 SQVTM, CDR2 ANQGSEA. CDR3 sequence reads: CSVDSGGLGGFF. DNA of the CDR3: TGCAGCGTTGACAGCGGGGGCCTGGGCGGGTTCTTC.

V and J are TRBV24-1 and TRBJ2-7; D uncertain. Germline V lookup: CDR1 KGHDR, CDR2 SFDVKD. V lost 6 bases to trimming and J lost 3 bases, with 8 bases between them. The CDR3 consists of 12 residues. CDR3 nucleotides: TGTGCCACCAGTCAGTCAGGCTACGAGCAGTACTTC. Its translation: CATSQSGYEQYF.

The chain joins TRBV21-1 to TRBJ2-7; the D call in the table, TRBD2, was not verified against the DNA. TRBV21-1 is a documented pseudogene. This CDR3 contains 17 residues. CDR3 in amino acids: CASSKALSGGDSYEQYF. Written as DNA, the CDR3 is TGTGCCAGCAGCAAAGCGCTTTCGGGCGGGGACTCCTACGAGCAGTACTTC.

The V gene is TRBV29-1, the J gene TRBJ2-5, with TRBD1 identical over 7 bases. The CDR3 runs 14 residues. Germline CDR1 reads SQVTM; CDR2 reads ANQGSEA. Losses at the gene ends were 4 bases for V and 2 bases for J; bases not matched to a gene: 7. The CDR3 nucleotides read TGCAGCGTTGGTCAACAGGGGCTACAAGAGACCCAGTACTTC. It translates to CSVGQQGLQETQYF.

V gene TRBV18 combines with J gene TRBJ1-1; 8 bases match TRBD1. In germline, CDR1 is KGHSH, CDR2 LQKENI. The CDR3 has 15 residues. Losses at the gene ends were 4 bases for V and 4 bases for J; bases not matched to a gene: 8. The chain's CDR3 is CASSLWTGIGTEAFF. The CDR3 DNA reads TGTGCCAGCTCACTTTGGACAGGGATTGGCACTGAAGCTTTCTTT.